The next 32 T cell receptor beta chains were all read from a single sample in a study of cytomegalovirus exposure and HLA in healthy donors. Some clones are missing from TCRdb's copy, which holds only in-frame ones; the method was immunoSEQ multiplex PCR. This table has 100,000 to 150,000 clones, about 93% appearing once. Specimen: PBMCs. The receptors come from a woman between 18 and 29 years old in good health and CMV-seronegative.

The chain carries TRBV29-1 and TRBJ2-1; D ambiguous. The length of the CDR3 is 13 residues. Trimming left V 1 base short and J 8 bases short, with 12 bases between. Germline CDR1 SQVTM, CDR2 ANQGSEA. The CDR3 here is CSVEGPAQDEQFF. DNA of the CDR3: TGCAGCGTTGAAGGTCCGGCCCAGGATGAGCAGTTCTTC.

The chain employs TRBV5-8 and TRBJ2-7, with 10 bases fitting TRBD1. Looked up from germline, CDR1 is SGHTS and CDR2 is YDEGEE. The CDR3 runs to 14 residues. V lost 9 bases, J lost 3 bases, and 9 bases stayed unmatched. CDR3 nucleotides: TGTGCCATGGGGGGACAGGGGTCCTACTACGAGCAGTACTTC. Translation: CAMGGQGSYYEQYF.

This chain links TRBV5-6 with TRBJ1-6; D gene unclear. Germline loops: CDR1 SGHDT, CDR2 YYEEEE. This CDR3 has 12 residues. The germline V and J ends were trimmed by 2 bases and 7 bases, with 4 bases remaining between them. CDR3 DNA sequence: TGTGCCAGCAGCTTCCAGAATTCACCCCTCCACTTT. Its protein is CASSFQNSPLHF.

The rearrangement links TRBV28 to TRBJ1-1; D unresolved. Per germline, CDR1 MDHEN and CDR2 SYDVKM. V lost 6 bases, J lost 1 base, and 9 bases lay in between. The CDR3 totals 13 residues. CDR3 region: CASSIAGNTEAFF. DNA for the CDR3: TGTGCCAGCAGCATTGCAGGGAACACTGAAGCTTTCTTT.

The gene calls are TRBV6-5 and TRBJ1-1, with unresolved D. Trimming took 0 bases from V and 6 from J, leaving 8 bases between them. Germline CDR1 and CDR2: MNHEY and SVGAGI. The CDR3 has 13 residues. This CDR3 is CASSYSAGAEAFF. DNA of the CDR3: TGTGCCAGCAGTTACTCGGCGGGTGCTGAAGCTTTCTTT.

The chain uses TRBV19 and TRBJ2-5, with 7 bases fitting TRBD2. The trim removed 3 bases at V and 2 bases at J, leaving 3 bases unmatched. This CDR3 is built from 14 residues. The germline V gene encodes CDR1 LNHDA and CDR2 SQIVND (reference sequence). CDR3: CASSISGMQETQYF. The CDR3 DNA is TGTGCCAGTAGTATCAGCGGGATGCAAGAGACCCAGTACTTC.

The chain recombines TRBV11-2 with TRBJ2-3; D is undetermined. This CDR3 contains 11 residues. Trimming left V 4 bases short and J 6 bases short, with 5 bases between. Germline CDR1 reads SGHAT; CDR2 reads FQNNGV. CDR3 amino acids: CASSSRDTQYF. In DNA form, the CDR3 reads TGTGCCAGCAGCTCCAGGGATACGCAGTATTTT.

V and J are TRBV11-1 and TRBJ1-1; TRBD1 agrees at 9 bases. CDR3 length: 15 amino acids. CDR1 and CDR2 from the germline V gene are SGHAT and FQDESV (reference sequence). Trimming removed 5 bases from V and 7 bases from J; junction bases left unmatched: 11. This chain's CDR3 is CASSSTGQGLDEAFF. CDR3 sequence (DNA): TGTGCCAGCAGCAGCACCGGACAGGGGTTGGATGAAGCTTTCTTT.

V is TRBV13 and J is TRBJ2-1, with D possibly TRBD2 on 6 matching bases. CDR1 and CDR2 from the germline V gene are PRHDT and FYEKMQ (reference sequence). This CDR3 has 13 residues. V lost 5 bases, J lost 7 bases, and 12 bases lay in between. The CDR3 protein is CASSLGTPNEQFF. CDR3 nucleotide sequence: TGTGCCAGCAGCCTGGGGACTCCAAATGAGCAGTTCTTC.

In its sample, this clone was seen many times. This rearrangement joins TRBV6-1 to TRBJ2-6, with unresolved D. This CDR3 has 13 residues. V lost 9 bases, J lost 0 bases, and 6 bases lay in between. Germline-derived CDR1 and CDR2 are MNHNS and SASEGT. CDR3: CASSSSGANVLTF. The CDR3 bases are TGTGCCAGTTCGAGCTCTGGGGCCAACGTCCTGACTTTC.

The chain joins TRBV5-1 to TRBJ2-3; 8 bases are a match to TRBD2. V lost 1 base and J lost 2; bases outside the gene matches: 6. Germline V gene data show CDR1 as SGHRS and CDR2 as YFSETQ. The CDR3 spans 16 residues. The CDR3: CASSLTGGRSTDTQYF. Here the CDR3 DNA reads TGCGCCAGCAGCTTGACGGGGGGGCGGTCCACAGATACGCAGTATTTT. Full variable domain (rest looked up from reference TRBV5-1 and TRBJ2-3): KAGVTQTPRYLIKTRGQQVTLSCSPISGHRSVSWYQQTPGQGLQFLFEYFSETQRNKGNFPGRFSGRQFSNSRSEMNVSTLELGDSALYLCASSLTGGRSTDTQYFGPGTRLTVL.

The V gene is TRBV7-6, the J gene TRBJ2-1, with a possible D match to TRBD1 (5 bases). Germline V gene lookup returns CDR1 SGHVS and CDR2 FNYEAQ. Trimming removed 5 bases from V and 5 bases from J, with 19 bases in between. The CDR3 runs 16 residues. Written as DNA, the CDR3 is TGTGCCAGCAGCCCCGTTGCCCAGGGATGGGACAATGAGCAGTTCTTC. Amino acid sequence: CASSPVAQGWDNEQFF.

V usage is TRBV2 and J usage is TRBJ2-2, with a tentative D call TRBD2 (5 bases). From germline, CDR1 is SNHLY and CDR2 FYNNEI. The V and J ends lost 0 bases and 4 bases respectively, with 6 bases between them. The CDR3 consists of 14 residues. CDR3: CASSEARATGELFF. The CDR3 DNA reads TGTGCCAGCAGTGAAGCGCGGGCCACCGGGGAGCTGTTTTTT.

This clone was observed a single time. The chain links TRBV4-2 to TRBJ2-1; D not certain. The germline V and J ends were trimmed by 4 bases and 5 bases, with 15 bases remaining between them. CDR1 and CDR2 (germline): LGHNA, YNFKEQ. This CDR3 is 15 amino acids long. The CDR3 DNA sequence: TGTGCCAGCAGCCCGAACTCCGAACTCCACAATGAGCAGTTCTTC. The encoded protein is CASSPNSELHNEQFF.

Only one count was recorded for this clone. This chain uses TRBV9 with TRBJ2-1; 8 bases line up with TRBD2. The CDR3 spans 16 residues. The V segment lost 2 bases and the J segment 0 bases; nucleotides outside the gene matches: 4. Per the germline V gene, CDR1 is SGDLS and CDR2 is YYNGEE. CDR3 protein: CASSVRGGSSYNEQFF. The CDR3 DNA sequence: TGTGCCAGCAGCGTCCGGGGGGGTAGCTCCTACAATGAGCAGTTCTTC.

CDR3 sequence (DNA): TGTGCCAGTAGTACGGCGGGACTTTGGAGCTCCTACGAGCAGTACTTC. Translating gives CASSTAGLWSSYEQYF. The rearrangement joins TRBV19 to TRBJ2-7, with a tentative D call TRBD2 (6 bases). The CDR3 is made up of 16 amino acids. Germline V gene sequence: CDR1 LNHDA, CDR2 SQIVND (reference sequence). Between the trimmed V and J ends, which lost 4 bases and 0 bases, there was a span of 16 bases.

The chain employs TRBV10-3 and TRBJ2-1; TRBD1 is a possible D gene (5 bases). The CDR3 runs 13 residues. CDR1 is ENHRY and CDR2 is SYGVKD in the germline V gene. Deletions cut 11 bases from V and 6 bases from J, with 17 bases between. The CDR3 DNA reads as TGTGCCTCCGCCATTGCAGGGATCAATGAGCAGTTCTTC. Its translation is CASAIAGINEQFF.

The chain joins TRBV2 to TRBJ2-2; 8 bases match TRBD1. The V segment lost 6 bases and the J segment 1 base; nucleotides outside the gene matches: 7. Looked up from germline, CDR1 is SNHLY and CDR2 is FYNNEI. The CDR3 consists of 16 residues. Here the CDR3 reads CASSDDRGENTGELFF. As DNA, the CDR3 is TGTGCCAGCAGCGACGACAGGGGTGAGAACACCGGGGAGCTGTTTTTT.

The chain is built from TRBV27 and TRBJ1-6; 8 positions agree with TRBD1. The CDR3 is 15 residues long. Germline V gives CDR1 MNHEY, CDR2 SMNVEV (reference sequence). J gave up 4 bases and V 5 bases, and 4 bases lay outside the gene matches. The DNA for the CDR3 is TGTGCCAGCAGTAAAGGACAGGGTTATAATTCACCCCTCCACTTT. As protein: CASSKGQGYNSPLHF.

The chain links TRBV2 to TRBJ1-4; D perhaps matches TRBD1 (5 bases). This CDR3 has 14 amino acids. Trimming pared 1 base from V and 8 bases from J, leaving 11 bases between. Germline V gene data show CDR1 as SNHLY and CDR2 as FYNNEI. The CDR3 loop is CASSEEGLWEKLFF. CDR3 nucleotides: TGTGCCAGCAGTGAAGAGGGGCTCTGGGAAAAACTGTTTTTT.

The chain joins TRBV30 to TRBJ1-5; the D is unclear. Trimming stripped 0 bases from V and 4 bases from J, with 10 bases between. The CDR3 is 14 amino acids. Germline CDR1 GTSNPN, CDR2 SVGIG (reference sequence). In nucleotides, the CDR3 is TGTGCCTGGAGTGTACTGGTGTCGAATCAGCCCCAGCATTTT. Amino acid sequence: CAWSVLVSNQPQHF.

The chain recombines TRBV4-1 with TRBJ1-2, with a tentative D call TRBD1 (5 bases). From germline, CDR1 is MGHRA and CDR2 YSYEKL. The CDR3 extends over 14 amino acids. V gave up 5 bases and J gave up 4 bases, with 14 bases separating them. The CDR3 reads CASSNSPGPYGYTF. The CDR3 nucleotides are TGCGCCAGCAGCAACTCACCAGGGCCCTATGGCTACACCTTC.

The J gene is TRBJ2-3, the V gene TRBV5-4, with D perhaps matching TRBD2 (6 bases). CDR1 SGHNT and CDR2 YYREEE come from the germline V gene (reference sequence). Trimming left V 4 bases short and J 0 bases short, with 15 bases between. The CDR3 is made up of 16 amino acids. The DNA of the CDR3 is TGTGCCAGCAGCCCCCTCACTAGCACTAGCACAGATACGCAGTATTTT. Its protein product is CASSPLTSTSTDTQYF. Full variable domain (remainder filled in from reference TRBV5-4 and TRBJ2-3): ETGVTQSPTHLIKTRGQQVTLRCSSQSGHNTVSWYQQALGQGPQFIFQYYREEENGRGNFPPRFSGLQFPNYSSELNVNALELDDSALYLCASSPLTSTSTDTQYFGPGTRLTVL.

V usage is TRBV4-1 and J usage is TRBJ2-1, with 7 bases aligning to TRBD2. Germline CDR1 reads MGHRA; CDR2 reads YSYEKL. With V trimmed by 5 bases and J by 7 bases, 8 bases remained unmatched. The CDR3 length is 14 residues. The CDR3 bases are TGCGCCAGCAGCGCCTTGGGGACTACAAATGAGCAGTTCTTC. Translated: CASSALGTTNEQFF.

The chain uses TRBV2 and TRBJ2-5; 9 bases map to TRBD1. CDR1 SNHLY and CDR2 FYNNEI come from the germline V gene. J gave up 4 bases and V 7 bases, and 7 bases lay outside the gene matches. The CDR3 length is 14 residues. Here the CDR3 reads CASKGRQGGETQYF. The DNA for the CDR3 is TGTGCCAGCAAAGGGAGACAGGGGGGAGAGACCCAGTACTTC.

The chain recombines TRBV29-1 with TRBJ1-1; perhaps TRBD1 as D (5 bases). The V gene's germline CDR1 is SQVTM and CDR2 ANQGSEA. The CDR3 is 11 amino acids. The V end was cut by 4 bases, the J end by 3 bases, with 6 bases between. The CDR3 coding sequence is TGCAGCGTTGTACAGGACACTGAAGCTTTCTTT. It encodes CSVVQDTEAFF.

The chain links TRBV2 to TRBJ1-5; the D gene is possibly TRBD1 (5 bases). The CDR3 totals 15 residues. V was shortened by 4 bases and J by 2 bases, with 12 bases between the two germline ends. Germline V CDR1 and CDR2: SNHLY, FYNNEI. CDR3 bases: TGTGCCAGCAGTGGTAATTGGGGGGGCAATCAGCCCCAGCATTTT. Protein: CASSGNWGGNQPQHF.

The V and J genes are TRBV6-4 and TRBJ1-2; the D gene is possibly TRBD1 (6 bases). Germline V gene sequence: CDR1 MRHNA, CDR2 SNTAGT. CDR3 length: 14 amino acids. The V end was cut by 5 bases, the J end by 3 bases, with 13 bases between. In DNA form, the CDR3 reads TGTGCCAGCAGTCCCACAGGGCAGCACTATGGCTACACCTTC. Encoded protein: CASSPTGQHYGYTF.

This chain uses TRBV28 with TRBJ2-4; D not certain. The CDR3 is 16 amino acids. Germline V gene sequence: CDR1 MDHEN, CDR2 SYDVKM. Trimming left V 5 bases short and J 1 base short, with 15 bases between. The CDR3 nucleotides read TGTGCCAGCAGTGCCGACCCCAAGAGGGCCAAAAACATTCAGTACTTC. It specifies CASSADPKRAKNIQYF.

The chain joins TRBV13 to TRBJ2-1, with 11 bases aligning to TRBD1. Germline values: CDR1 PRHDT, CDR2 FYEKMQ (reference sequence). The CDR3 totals 15 residues. V trimming: 5 bases; J trimming: 6 bases; junction bases outside the gene matches: 6. The CDR3 here is CASSRSGTGGNEQFF. In nucleotides, the CDR3 is TGTGCCAGCAGCCGCAGCGGGACAGGGGGCAATGAGCAGTTCTTC.

The chain joins TRBV9 to TRBJ1-6, with D hard to call. The V and J ends lost 0 bases and 8 bases respectively, with 9 bases between them. Germline CDR1 is SGDLS and CDR2 is YYNGEE. The CDR3 totals 14 residues. CDR3 region: CASSVALEHSPLHF. The CDR3 DNA reads as TGTGCCAGCAGCGTAGCCTTAGAGCATTCACCCCTCCACTTT. The full variable domain, its missing parts supplied by reference TRBV9 and TRBJ1-6, is DSGVTQTPKHLITATGQRVTLRCSPRSGDLSVYWYQQSLDQGLQFLIQYYNGEERAKGNILERFSAQQFPDLHSELNLSSLELGDSALYFCASSVALEHSPLHFGNGTRLTVT.

This chain's CDR3 is CASSRGSEISEKLFF. The CDR3 nucleotides are TGTGCCAGCAGTAGAGGCTCTGAGATTTCTGAAAAACTGTTTTTT. The chain couples TRBV6-5 to TRBJ1-4, with D unresolved. The germline CDR1 and CDR2 sequences are MNHEY and SVGAGI. V was pared by 5 bases and J by 7 bases, with 17 bases between. The CDR3 is made up of 15 amino acids.